Here is one T cell receptor (beta chain) with its context. Its specificity is not known. These data come from a study of Ad26.COV2.S vaccination and SARS-CoV-2 variants. Germline V lookup: CDR1 LGHDT, CDR2 YNNKEL (reference sequence). The CDR3 sequence is 15 residues long. Trimming at V came to 5 bases and at J to 6 bases, leaving 6 bases not matched to a gene. Treatment denoted: some 20 received Ad26.COV2.S at low or high dose, single or two shots; about 5 received placebo; per-sample allocation not given. Specimens were obtained on day 63 following the first vaccine or placebo injection. This adult donor, from Boston, was 18-55 years old. Study results and limitations: Measures of TCR breadth and depth may have fallen short of total T cell responses. Vaccinated individuals (as opposed to placebo recipients) had higher spike-specific TCR breadth.

The method was immunoSEQ multiplex PCR; TCRdb's version includes in-frame clones alone and lacks a portion of them. The sample lists a few hundred thousand clones, about nine tenths occurring once. The sequence derives from a person aged 18-65 years who received the Ad26.COV2.S COVID-19 vaccine or a placebo. This material consisted of peripheral blood, taken in a trial of Ad26.COV2.S vaccine versus placebo. The chain has TRBV3-1 (or the pseudogene TRBV3-2) and TRBJ2-2; TRBD2 matches 10 bases. The CDR3 protein is CASSYSGGAAGELFF. The CDR3 bases are TGTGCCAGCAGCTACAGCGGGGGGGCCGCCGGGGAGCTGTTTTTT.